One and the same sample provided the 29 T cell receptor beta chains below, sequenced in a study of spatial heterogeneity in lung cancer (dated by TCRdb to about 2019). Library creation used 5' RACE. Instrument on record: NextSeq 500. TCRdb trimmed the raw reads at Q25, called clones with MiXCR and kept productive beta chains. Here each entry gathers all rows of one CDR3 protein and keeps the most common genes and DNA. A total of approximately 21,000 distinct CDR3 sequences appear in this sample, around 3.2% of them only once. The ten largest account for more than 25% of the sample. The sample's time point label is to be understood as: sample taken at primary tumor resection. The sequenced sample was PBMCs, obtained at surgery. The receptors stem from a female donor with early-stage non-small cell lung cancer.

J is TRBJ2-1 and V is TRBV7-2; D may be TRBD1 (6 bases). Germline CDR1 SGHTA, CDR2 FQGNSA. The length of the CDR3 is 16 residues. The V and J ends lost 3 bases and 12 bases respectively, with 24 bases between them. The CDR3 loop is CASSLGPGAGTSGQFF. CDR3 coding DNA: TGTGCCAGCAGCTTGGGCCCAGGGGCAGGGACCTCAGGGCAGTTCTTC.

This clonotype occurred many times. CDR3: CASSVSADRTYEQYF. Here the CDR3 DNA reads TGTGCCAGCAGCGTATCGGCCGACCGGACCTACGAGCAGTACTTC. This sequence joins TRBV5-4 and TRBJ2-7, with D uncertain. The CDR3 consists of 15 residues. Trimming shortened V by 4 bases and J by 2 bases, and 16 bases separated the two germline ends. Germline CDR1 reads SGHNT; CDR2 reads YYREEE (reference sequence).

In its sample, this clonotype was seen many times. This sequence joins TRBV11-2 and TRBJ2-6; D remains ambiguous. Germline assignment: CDR1 SGHAT and CDR2 FQNNGV. V lost 5 bases and J lost 1, with 6 bases in between. This CDR3 has 14 residues. Here the CDR3 reads CASSPLSGANVLTF. CDR3 in DNA: TGTGCCAGCAGCCCCCTATCTGGGGCCAACGTCCTGACTTTC.

This clonotype was detected ten times or more. The junction differs from germline at one of its ends, possibly a read error. J is TRBJ1-1 and V is TRBV6-4; TRBD1 might be the D (6 bases). The CDR3 extends over 14 amino acids. The germline CDR1 and CDR2 sequences are MRHNA and SNTAGT. CDR3 coding DNA: TGTGCCAGCAGCTCGCCAGGGGTGAAAACTGAAGCTTTCTTT. Translated, it gives CASSSPGVKTEAFF.

In this sample, this clonotype turned up many times. The J gene is TRBJ2-3, the V gene TRBV27; TRBD2 matches at 8 bases. The CDR3 runs 13 residues. The V segment lost 7 bases and the J segment 5 bases; nucleotides outside the gene matches: 5. The germline gives CDR1 MNHEY, CDR2 SMNVEV (reference sequence). The CDR3, as DNA: TGTGCCAGCACTCCGGGGGGGGGAGATACGCAGTATTTT. Its translation is CASTPGGGDTQYF.

There are many counts of this clonotype. CDR3 in DNA: TGTGCCAGCTCACGGGGGCAGGGGAGCAATCAGCCCCAGCATTTT. Protein product: CASSRGQGSNQPQHF. This chain connects TRBV18 to TRBJ1-5, with D possibly being TRBD1 (6 bases). The CDR3 covers 15 residues. The V and J ends lost 4 bases and 1 base respectively, with 11 bases between them. Germline V gives CDR1 KGHSH, CDR2 LQKENI.

This clonotype was seen many times. The chain employs TRBV24-1 and TRBJ2-1; 11 bases align to TRBD2. V was clipped by 4 bases and J by 11 bases; unmatched bases: 3. Germline V gene data show CDR1 as KGHDR and CDR2 as SFDVKD. The CDR3 contains 13 residues. Written as DNA, the CDR3 is TGTGCCACCAGTGAACTGACTAGCGGGAAGCAGTTCTTC. Amino acid sequence: CATSELTSGKQFF.

This clonotype showed up many times. The CDR3 loop reads CASSQGQGGSYEQYF. Written as DNA, the CDR3 is TGCGCCAGCAGCCAAGGGCAGGGGGGTTCCTACGAGCAGTACTTC. The gene calls are TRBV4-1 and TRBJ2-7, with D possibly matching TRBD1 (7 bases). This CDR3 spans 15 amino acids. V lost 1 base and J lost 1, with 11 bases in between. The germline CDR1 and CDR2 sequences are MGHRA and YSYEKL.

This rearrangement joins TRBV28 to TRBJ1-6; D might be TRBD1 (5 bases). The V gene lost 3 bases and the J gene lost 7 bases, with 25 bases spanning the gap. The CDR3 is made up of 19 amino acids. Germline CDR1 reads MDHEN; CDR2 reads SYDVKM. CDR3 nucleotides: TGTGCCAGCAGTTTGGAGTGGCTGCGGAGGGCTCGGGGGAATTCACCCCTCCACTTT. Its protein is CASSLEWLRRARGNSPLHF.

This clonotype was detected ten times or more. V usage is TRBV20-1 and J usage is TRBJ2-7; 9 bases map to TRBD1. The CDR3 spans 14 residues. From germline, CDR1 is DFQATT and CDR2 SNEGSKA (reference sequence). Losses at the gene ends were 5 bases for V and 5 bases for J; bases not matched to a gene: 10. CDR3 bases: TGCAGTGCTCCGCCGGGACAGGGCGGCCACGAGCAGTACTTC. It specifies CSAPPGQGGHEQYF.

This clonotype was seen ten or more times. The chain is built from TRBV9 and TRBJ2-7; TRBD2 agrees at 10 bases. CDR1 and CDR2 from the germline V gene are SGDLS and YYNGEE. CDR3 length equals 14 residues. J lost 5 bases, V lost 0 bases, and 2 bases had no gene match. The CDR3, as DNA: TGTGCCAGCAGCGTAGGGGGACTAGCGAACGAGCAGTACTTC. The encoded protein is CASSVGGLANEQYF.

The chain employs TRBV6-5 and TRBJ1-2, with D uncertain. This CDR3 spans 13 amino acids. The V gene lost 10 bases and the J gene lost 4 bases, with 16 bases spanning the gap. The V gene's germline CDR1 is MNHEY and CDR2 SVGAGI. This CDR3 reads CATRSVKIYGYTF. The CDR3 DNA reads TGTGCCACCAGATCGGTGAAGATCTATGGCTACACCTTC.

The chain uses TRBV5-1 and TRBJ1-6, with TRBD1 matching 11 bases. CDR1 is SGHRS, CDR2 YFSETQ, per germline. The CDR3 loop spans 15 amino acids. With 4 bases clipped from V and 7 bases from J, the junction kept 4 bases outside the gene matches. The CDR3: CASSKGTGGNSPLHF. The DNA for the CDR3 is TGCGCCAGCAGCAAAGGGACAGGGGGGAATTCACCCCTCCACTTT.

Within the sample, this clonotype is medium-sized. V usage is TRBV24-1 and J usage is TRBJ2-1; 7 nucleotides line up with TRBD1. This CDR3 spans 13 amino acids. V dropped 4 bases and J dropped 10; count of bases not matched to a gene: 6. Germline CDR1 is KGHDR and CDR2 is SFDVKD. CDR3 residues: CATSDLTGPEQFF. The DNA for the CDR3 is TGTGCCACCAGTGACCTGACAGGGCCCGAGCAGTTCTTC.

This clonotype was observed at least ten times. V and J are TRBV10-3 and TRBJ1-2; 10 nucleotides align to TRBD1. This CDR3 spans 13 amino acids. Germline-derived CDR1 and CDR2 are ENHRY and SYGVKD. J gave up 8 bases and V 3 bases, and 3 bases lay outside the gene matches. CDR3 sequence (DNA): TGTGCCATCAGTGAAGACAGGGGGCGCGGCTACACCTTC. Translated, it gives CAISEDRGRGYTF.

At least ten counts were recorded for this clonotype. This chain uses TRBV5-4 with TRBJ2-7; TRBD2 might be the D (5 bases). Germline V gene sequence: CDR1 SGHNT, CDR2 YYREEE (reference sequence). This CDR3 is built from 15 residues. Between the trimmed V and J ends, which lost 1 base and 2 bases, there was a span of 13 bases. The DNA of the CDR3 is TGTGCCAGCAGCTTGTTGGCGTCCGGGACCTACGAGCAGTACTTC. Translated: CASSLLASGTYEQYF.

V is TRBV28 and J is TRBJ2-3; D may be TRBD1 (5 bases). V lost 7 bases and J 4 bases, leaving 9 bases between the germline ends. The germline gives CDR1 MDHEN, CDR2 SYDVKM. The CDR3 totals 12 residues. CDR3 bases: TGTGCCAGCAAGCAGGGCCCAGATACGCAGTATTTT. This encodes CASKQGPDTQYF.

This clonotype was detected many times. This rearrangement joins TRBV4-2 to TRBJ1-4; 10 nucleotides match TRBD1. V shed 0 bases, J shed 1 base, and the junction held 8 bases outside the gene matches. CDR1 and CDR2 from the germline V gene are LGHNA and YNFKEQ. The CDR3 is made up of 19 amino acids. This chain's CDR3 is CASSQDPDRGVGTNEKLFF. DNA of the CDR3: TGTGCCAGCAGCCAAGATCCGGACAGGGGGGTTGGAACTAATGAAAAACTGTTTTTT.

The sample holds many counts of this clonotype. This chain uses TRBV2 with TRBJ2-1; 7 bases are shared with TRBD2. The CDR3 has 15 amino acids. Per the germline V gene, CDR1 is SNHLY and CDR2 is FYNNEI. V lost 4 bases and J lost 0; bases outside the gene matches: 3. The CDR3 protein is CASSVGGSSYNEQFF. DNA of the CDR3: TGTGCCAGCAGTGTGGGCGGGAGCTCCTACAATGAGCAGTTCTTC. The variable domain in full, with the rest retrieved from reference TRBV2 and TRBJ2-1, is EPEVTQTPSHQVTQMGQEVILRCVPISNHLYFYWYRQILGQKVEFLVSFYNNEISEKSEIFDDQFSVERPDGSNFTLKIRSTKLEDSAMYFCASSVGGSSYNEQFFGPGTRLTVL.

This clonotype came up many times. V usage is TRBV6-1 and J usage is TRBJ2-5; D remains unclear. CDR3 length equals 14 residues. Trimming removed 5 bases from V and 0 bases from J, with 10 bases in between. Germline V gene data show CDR1 as MNHNS and CDR2 as SASEGT. The CDR3 DNA reads as TGTGCCAGCAGTACCGGACGGTACCAAGAGACCCAGTACTTC. Translating it yields CASSTGRYQETQYF.

This clonotype has at least ten counts. The rearrangement links TRBV5-1 to TRBJ1-3; 8 bases agree with TRBD1. The CDR3 is made up of 17 amino acids. J lost 0 bases, V lost 4 bases, and 9 bases had no gene match. Germline CDR1 and CDR2: SGHRS and YFSETQ. CDR3 sequence reads: CASSGGTGIFSGNTIYF. The CDR3 coding sequence is TGCGCCAGCAGCGGGGGGACAGGAATCTTCTCTGGAAACACCATATATTTT.

This chain uses TRBV18 with TRBJ2-5, with 10 bases aligning to TRBD1. Germline-derived CDR1 and CDR2 are KGHSH and LQKENI. This CDR3 region has 15 residues. The J segment lost 4 bases and the V segment lost 6 bases, leaving 8 bases of the junction unmatched. The CDR3 DNA follows: TGTGCCAGCTCGCAATGGGACAGGGGATCAGAGACCCAGTACTTC. Amino acid sequence: CASSQWDRGSETQYF. Complete variable domain (other parts from reference TRBV18 and TRBJ2-5): NAGVMQNPRHLVRRRGQEARLRCSPMKGHSHVYWYRQLPEEGLKFMVYLQKENIIDESGMPKERFSAEFPKEGPSILRIQQVVRGDSAAYFCASSQWDRGSETQYFGPGTRLLVL.

This clonotype was observed many times. The J gene is TRBJ2-1, the V gene TRBV4-2; D is unclear. Per the germline V gene, CDR1 is LGHNA and CDR2 is YNFKEQ. This CDR3 region has 11 residues. V lost 6 bases to trimming and J lost 6 bases, with 6 bases between them. The CDR3 nucleotides are TGTGCCAGCAGTAATGGCAATGAGCAGTTCTTC. Protein: CASSNGNEQFF.

This clonotype was detected ten times or more. This chain uses TRBV9 with TRBJ1-3, with TRBD1 identical over 10 bases. V dropped 3 bases and J dropped 2; count of bases not matched to a gene: 5. The germline V gene has CDR1 SGDLS and CDR2 YYNGEE. The CDR3 consists of 16 residues. For the CDR3, the DNA is TGTGCCAGCAGCGCGACAGGGGGCGAAGCTGGAAACACCATATATTTT. Amino acid sequence: CASSATGGEAGNTIYF.

This clonotype was detected many times. The chain is built from TRBV13 and TRBJ2-3, with D hard to call. Germline V CDR1 and CDR2: PRHDT, FYEKMQ (reference sequence). CDR3 length equals 14 residues. Trimming shortened V by 2 bases and J by 7 bases, and 13 bases separated the two germline ends. CDR3 in DNA: TGTGCCAGCAGCTTATGGGGTAGTAAGAATACGCAGTATTTT. Its protein product is CASSLWGSKNTQYF.

In this sample, this clonotype turned up many times. This rearrangement joins TRBV9 to TRBJ2-3, with TRBD1 as a possible D gene (6 bases). The length of the CDR3 is 15 residues. Trimming removed 0 bases at V and 11 bases at J, with 19 bases between. Germline V gene sequence: CDR1 SGDLS, CDR2 YYNGEE. CDR3 loop: CASSVEGENGFKQYF. Here the CDR3 DNA reads TGTGCCAGCAGCGTAGAGGGGGAAAACGGTTTTAAGCAGTATTTT.

This clonotype was seen at least ten times. This chain uses TRBV5-1 with TRBJ2-7; D not certain. V was pared by 4 bases and J by 3 bases, with 14 bases between. The germline V gene has CDR1 SGHRS and CDR2 YFSETQ. This CDR3 comprises 14 residues. The CDR3 spells CASSTMDPSYEQYF. The CDR3 nucleotides read TGCGCCAGCAGCACTATGGACCCGAGCTACGAGCAGTACTTC. Filled out from reference TRBV5-1 and TRBJ2-7, the complete variable domain reads KAGVTQTPRYLIKTRGQQVTLSCSPISGHRSVSWYQQTPGQGLQFLFEYFSETQRNKGNFPGRFSGRQFSNSRSEMNVSTLELGDSALYLCASSTMDPSYEQYFGPGTRLTVT.

The V call is TRBV10-2, the J call TRBJ2-5; D is uncertain. Germline V gives CDR1 WSHSY, CDR2 SAAADI. The germline V and J ends were trimmed by 5 bases and 2 bases, with 12 bases remaining between them. This CDR3 is 14 amino acids long. CDR3 bases: TGCGCCAGCAGTAGAGAAGATTGGCAAGAGACCCAGTACTTC. Encoded protein: CASSREDWQETQYF.

This chain links TRBV4-1 with TRBJ2-1; 11 positions match TRBD2. V was pared by 6 bases and J by 4 bases, with 8 bases of the junction left unmatched. The CDR3 consists of 16 residues. CDR1 is MGHRA and CDR2 is YSYEKL in the germline V gene. The CDR3 region has the DNA TGCGCCAGCAGTTACCGGACTAGCGGGTTTTACAATGAGCAGTTCTTC. Its protein is CASSYRTSGFYNEQFF.